Shown below are 10 T cell receptor beta chains from a single sample sequenced in a study of T cell responses to AZD1222 COVID-19 vaccine. TCRdb's copy holds only in-frame clones and misses some; the assay was immunoSEQ multiplex PCR. The sample lists 95,000 or so clones; 90% to 95% were seen once. The sample was peripheral blood, taken 28 days after the second AZD1222 dose. All receptors derive from an adult who received the AZD1222 COVID-19 vaccine.

The V gene is TRBV28, the J gene TRBJ2-7; D may be TRBD2 (5 bases). V was pared by 2 bases and J by 5 bases, with 10 bases between. CDR3 length equals 13 residues. Germline CDR1 is MDHEN and CDR2 is SYDVKM. CDR3 region: CASSLGFGNEQYF. The CDR3 nucleotides read TGTGCCAGCAGTTTAGGATTCGGGAACGAGCAGTACTTC.

The chain couples TRBV10-1 to TRBJ2-2; 11 positions match TRBD2. The germline V gene has CDR1 WNHNN and CDR2 SYGVQD (reference sequence). The CDR3 length is 14 residues. V lost 4 bases and J lost 5; bases outside the gene matches: 0. CDR3 in DNA: TGCGCCAGCAGTGGACTAGCGGGAACCGGGGAGCTGTTTTTT. Residues: CASSGLAGTGELFF.

The J gene is TRBJ2-7, the V gene TRBV10-1; D remains ambiguous. The germline V gene has CDR1 WNHNN and CDR2 SYGVQD (reference sequence). Trimming pared 0 bases from V and 5 bases from J, leaving 11 bases between. The CDR3 has 14 residues. CDR3 region: CASSESAGYHEQYF. The CDR3 nucleotides read TGCGCCAGCAGTGAGTCAGCTGGGTACCACGAGCAGTACTTC.

This chain links TRBV7-9 with TRBJ1-1; D ambiguous. The CDR3 is 11 residues long. Trimming removed 5 bases from V and 8 bases from J, with 9 bases in between. From germline, CDR1 is SEHNR and CDR2 FQNEAQ (reference sequence). The CDR3 DNA follows: TGTGCCAGCAGCCGAGAGAAGGAAGCTTTCTTT. Translation: CASSREKEAFF.

The chain links TRBV2 to TRBJ2-7; a weak D match, TRBD1 (6 bases). V was shortened by 4 bases and J by 4 bases, with 20 bases between the two germline ends. In germline, CDR1 is SNHLY, CDR2 FYNNEI. The CDR3 consists of 16 residues. CDR3 amino acids: CASSAITGTKPYEQYF. CDR3 DNA: TGTGCCAGCAGTGCAATAACCGGGACAAAACCTTACGAGCAGTACTTC.

This chain joins TRBV4-2 and TRBJ1-6, with 7 positions matching TRBD1. V dropped 1 base and J dropped 7; count of bases not matched to a gene: 13. Germline CDR1 LGHNA, CDR2 YNFKEQ. The length of the CDR3 is 18 residues. CDR3 sequence reads: CASSQAGQLHMGNSPLHF. The CDR3 nucleotides read TGTGCCAGCAGCCAAGCGGGACAGCTCCACATGGGGAATTCACCCCTCCACTTT.

The chain recombines TRBV5-1 with TRBJ2-7, with 8 positions matching TRBD1. This CDR3 spans 14 amino acids. Germline V gene sequence: CDR1 SGHRS, CDR2 YFSETQ. V gave up 0 bases and J gave up 3 bases; unmatched junction bases: 2. The CDR3 reads CASSLGQGIYEQYF. In DNA form, the CDR3 reads TGCGCCAGCAGCTTGGGACAGGGGATCTACGAGCAGTACTTC.

This chain links TRBV5-1 with TRBJ2-1; D assignment may be TRBD1 or TRBD2 (5 bases each). Germline CDR1 SGHRS, CDR2 YFSETQ. The CDR3 extends over 14 amino acids. V was trimmed by 3 bases and J by 5 bases, leaving 12 bases between them. CDR3 DNA: TGCGCCAGCAGCTACCGGGACCTAGACAATGAGCAGTTCTTC. It yields the protein CASSYRDLDNEQFF. Variable domain in full (rest from reference TRBV5-1 and TRBJ2-1): KAGVTQTPRYLIKTRGQQVTLSCSPISGHRSVSWYQQTPGQGLQFLFEYFSETQRNKGNFPGRFSGRQFSNSRSEMNVSTLELGDSALYLCASSYRDLDNEQFFGPGTRLTVL.

About this clone itself: It is unclear where the CDR3 begins or ends on the DNA, so no DNA is shown, and the CDR3 is as TCRdb lists it. J is TRBJ2-5 and V is TRBV28. Inclusive of both ends, the CDR3 amounts to 11 amino acids. Germline CDR1 MDHEN, CDR2 SYDVKM. CDR3 residues: CASSFLETQYF.

The chain uses TRBV5-4 and TRBJ2-1, with 8 bases matching TRBD2. The V segment lost 6 bases and the J segment 8 bases; nucleotides outside the gene matches: 25. Per germline, CDR1 SGHNT and CDR2 YYREEE (reference sequence). The CDR3 has 19 residues. Here the CDR3 DNA reads TGTGCCAGCATCCGCTCCGGGACTAGTCACGGGGGTGGTCGCGATGAGCAGTTCTTC. Translation: CASIRSGTSHGGGRDEQFF.